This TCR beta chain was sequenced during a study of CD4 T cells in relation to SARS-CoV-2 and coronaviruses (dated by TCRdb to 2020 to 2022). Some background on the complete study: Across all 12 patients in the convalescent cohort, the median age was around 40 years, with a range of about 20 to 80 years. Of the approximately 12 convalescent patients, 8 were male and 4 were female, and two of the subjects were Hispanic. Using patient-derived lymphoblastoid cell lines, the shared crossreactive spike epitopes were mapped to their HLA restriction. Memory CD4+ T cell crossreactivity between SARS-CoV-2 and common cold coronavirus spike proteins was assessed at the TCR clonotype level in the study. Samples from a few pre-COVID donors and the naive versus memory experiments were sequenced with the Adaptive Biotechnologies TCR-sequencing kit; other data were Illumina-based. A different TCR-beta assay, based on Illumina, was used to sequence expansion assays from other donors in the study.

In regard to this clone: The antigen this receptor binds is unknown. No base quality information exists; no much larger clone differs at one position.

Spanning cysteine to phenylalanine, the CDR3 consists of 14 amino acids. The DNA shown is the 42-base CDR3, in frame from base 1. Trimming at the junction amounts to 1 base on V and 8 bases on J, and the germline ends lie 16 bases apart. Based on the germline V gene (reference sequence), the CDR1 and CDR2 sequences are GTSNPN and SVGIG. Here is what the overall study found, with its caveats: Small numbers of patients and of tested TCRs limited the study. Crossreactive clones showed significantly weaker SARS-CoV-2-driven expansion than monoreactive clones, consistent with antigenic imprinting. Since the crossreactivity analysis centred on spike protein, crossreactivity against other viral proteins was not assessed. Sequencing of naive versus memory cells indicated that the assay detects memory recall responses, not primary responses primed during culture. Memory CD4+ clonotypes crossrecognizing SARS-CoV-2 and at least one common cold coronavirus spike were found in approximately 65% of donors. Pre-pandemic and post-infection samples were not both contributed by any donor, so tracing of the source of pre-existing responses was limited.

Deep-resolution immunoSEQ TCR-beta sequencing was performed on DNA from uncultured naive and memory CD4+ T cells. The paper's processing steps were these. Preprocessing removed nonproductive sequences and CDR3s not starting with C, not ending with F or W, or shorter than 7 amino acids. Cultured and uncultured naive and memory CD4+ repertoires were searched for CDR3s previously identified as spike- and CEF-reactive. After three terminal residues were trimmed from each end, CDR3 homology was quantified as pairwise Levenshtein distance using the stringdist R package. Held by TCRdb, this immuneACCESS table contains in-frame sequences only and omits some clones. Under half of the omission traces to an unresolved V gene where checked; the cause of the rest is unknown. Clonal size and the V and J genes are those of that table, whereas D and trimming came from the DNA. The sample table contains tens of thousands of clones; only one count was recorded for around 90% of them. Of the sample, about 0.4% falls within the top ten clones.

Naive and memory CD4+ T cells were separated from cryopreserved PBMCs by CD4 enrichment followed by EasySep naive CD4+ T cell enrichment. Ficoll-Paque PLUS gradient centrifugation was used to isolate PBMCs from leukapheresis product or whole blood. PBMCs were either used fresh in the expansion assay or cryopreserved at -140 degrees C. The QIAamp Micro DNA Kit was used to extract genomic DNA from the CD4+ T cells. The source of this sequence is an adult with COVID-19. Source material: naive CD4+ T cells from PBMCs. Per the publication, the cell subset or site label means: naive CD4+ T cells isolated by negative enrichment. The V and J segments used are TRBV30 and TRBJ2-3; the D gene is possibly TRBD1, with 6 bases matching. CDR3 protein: CAWSDVGVGATQYF. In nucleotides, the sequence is TGTGCCTGGAGTGACGTCGGCGTGGGGGCTACGCAGTATTTT.